The 21 T cell receptor beta chains presented below share a single source sample, sequenced in a study of blood T cell repertoires in COVID-19. Assay used: immunoSEQ multiplex PCR; TCRdb lists only in-frame clones, some missing. This sample carries about 170,000 clones, around 83% of them seen once, and the ten largest clones take approximately 18%. The sequenced material came from peripheral blood. These receptors originate from a woman between 70 and 85 years old who had recovered from COVID-19.

The rearrangement links TRBV19 to TRBJ1-3; perhaps TRBD1 as D (5 bases). Trimming left V 5 bases short and J 7 bases short, with 12 bases between. CDR3 size: 13 residues. Per germline, CDR1 LNHDA and CDR2 SQIVND (reference sequence). CDR3 DNA: TGTGCCAGTAGTCCCCGTAGGGGCAACACCATATATTTT. Translated: CASSPRRGNTIYF.

This sequence joins TRBV10-3 and TRBJ2-7, with TRBD1 matching 8 bases. Germline V gene sequence: CDR1 ENHRY, CDR2 SYGVKD. The CDR3 contains 11 residues. V was clipped by 10 bases and J by 4 bases; unmatched bases: 3. For the CDR3, the DNA is TGTGCCAGCAGACAGGGGTACGAGCAGTACTTC. It encodes CASRQGYEQYF.

This chain links TRBV3-1 (or the pseudogene TRBV3-2) with TRBJ2-2; TRBD2 matches 13 bases. V was clipped by 0 bases and J by 4 bases; unmatched bases: 5. This CDR3 is built from 18 residues. The germline V gene encodes CDR1 LGHDT and CDR2 YNNKEL (reference sequence). CDR3 DNA sequence: TGTGCCAGCAGCCAAGAAGGGGGACTAGCGGGGCTCACCGGGGAGCTGTTTTTT. This translates into CASSQEGGLAGLTGELFF.

Concerning this clone itself: Other DNA sequences in this sample translate to the same CDR3. The rearrangement joins TRBV12-5 to TRBJ2-7; 7 nucleotides agree with TRBD1. Germline V gives CDR1 LGHNT, CDR2 FRNRAP. Trimming removed 5 bases from V and 3 bases from J; junction bases left unmatched: 4. The CDR3 runs 13 residues. The chain's CDR3 is CASGPDRDYEQYF. The CDR3 DNA follows: TGTGCTAGTGGTCCAGACAGGGACTACGAGCAGTACTTC.

The V and J genes are TRBV10-3 and TRBJ2-7, with D possibly being TRBD2 (5 bases). The V end lost 6 bases, the J end lost 7 bases, and 13 bases lay between the germline ends. In germline, CDR1 is ENHRY, CDR2 SYGVKD. This CDR3 spans 12 amino acids. The CDR3 DNA is TGTGCCATCAGCTTCGAGGACTGGGAGCAGTACTTC. This gives the protein CAISFEDWEQYF.

About this clone itself: This same CDR3 is encoded by further DNA sequences in the sample. The gene calls are TRBV6-2 or TRBV6-3 and TRBJ2-7, with D possibly TRBD2 on 5 matching bases. This CDR3 comprises 11 residues. Between the trimmed V and J ends, which lost 5 bases and 7 bases, there was a span of 9 bases. Germline V gene sequence: CDR1 MNHEY, CDR2 SVGEGT. The CDR3 DNA reads as TGTGCCAGCAGTCGACGGGGAGAGCAGTACTTC. Its protein product is CASSRRGEQYF.

The V and J genes are TRBV27 and TRBJ1-2, with 11 nucleotides matching TRBD1. Germline lookup yields CDR1 MNHEY and CDR2 SMNVEV (reference sequence). The CDR3 contains 16 residues. J gave up 4 bases and V 6 bases, and 10 bases lay outside the gene matches. The CDR3 loop reads CASRPRRGTGGYGYTF. The CDR3 bases are TGTGCCAGCAGGCCTCGAAGGGGGACAGGGGGCTATGGCTACACCTTC.

The sample holds one count of this clone. The CDR3 nucleotides read TGTGCCAGCAGTGAGGGCCTGGCGGGGACTGAAGCTTTCTTT. Amino acid sequence: CASSEGLAGTEAFF. This chain connects TRBV2 to TRBJ1-1; D is ambiguous. Germline V gene sequence: CDR1 SNHLY, CDR2 FYNNEI. CDR3 length: 14 amino acids. Deletions cut 3 bases from V and 5 bases from J, with 13 bases between.

This clone was detected a few times. The CDR3 nucleotides are TGTGCCAGCAGGCAGGGGGGAGATACCGGGGAGCTGTTTTTT. Protein sequence: CASRQGGDTGELFF. V gene TRBV2 combines with J gene TRBJ2-2, with D maybe TRBD1 (7 bases). The CDR3 contains 14 residues. Trimming removed 6 bases at V and 5 bases at J, with 13 bases between. Germline V CDR1 and CDR2: SNHLY, FYNNEI.

Ten or more counts support this clone. The rearrangement links TRBV7-6 to TRBJ2-1, with TRBD1 as a possible D gene (6 bases). Trimming shortened V by 1 base and J by 13 bases, and 11 bases separated the two germline ends. This CDR3 comprises 12 residues. Germline V gene data show CDR1 as SGHVS and CDR2 as FNYEAQ. The CDR3 region has the DNA TGTGCCAGCAGCTTAGATGGGGGCCAACAGTTCTTC. Amino acid sequence: CASSLDGGQQFF. Supplemented by reference TRBV7-6 and TRBJ2-1, the full variable domain reads GAGVSQSPRYKVTKRGQDVALRCDPISGHVSLYWYRQALGQGPEFLTYFNYEAQQDKSGLPNDRFSAERPEGSISTLTIQRTEQRDSAMYRCASSLDGGQQFFGPGTRLTVL.

This clone was counted only a few times. This sequence joins TRBV5-4 and TRBJ1-4, with D maybe TRBD1 (6 bases). Germline values: CDR1 SGHNT, CDR2 YYREEE (reference sequence). Trimming shortened V by 4 bases and J by 0 bases, and 10 bases separated the two germline ends. This CDR3 region has 15 residues. CDR3 loop: CASSKQGATNEKLFF. CDR3 nucleotides: TGTGCCAGCAGCAAACAGGGCGCAACTAATGAAAAACTGTTTTTT.

The rearrangement links TRBV6-5 to TRBJ1-2; TRBD1 is a possible D gene (5 bases). The CDR3 length is 14 residues. The germline V and J ends were trimmed by 11 bases and 8 bases, with 24 bases remaining between them. Germline CDR1 and CDR2: MNHEY and SVGAGI. The CDR3 sequence: CASQGRGLRRGYTF. The CDR3 coding sequence is TGTGCCTCCCAGGGCCGCGGCCTAAGAAGGGGCTACACCTTC.

The genes are TRBV27 and TRBJ2-2; D possibly corresponds to TRBD1 (6 bases). The CDR3 length is 18 residues. Germline CDR1 reads MNHEY; CDR2 reads SMNVEV (reference sequence). V was trimmed by 6 bases and J by 0 bases, leaving 20 bases between them. CDR3 bases: TGTGCCAGCAGACCACCTCTGGGGGCGGCGGCGAACACCGGGGAGCTGTTTTTT. Its protein product is CASRPPLGAAANTGELFF.

This chain links TRBV4-2 with TRBJ2-7, with TRBD2 identical over 8 bases. CDR1 and CDR2 from the germline V gene are LGHNA and YNFKEQ. The ends lost 4 bases at V and 11 bases at J; junction bases unmatched: 13. The CDR3 contains 14 residues. The CDR3 loop reads CASSPEPGLVAEYF. CDR3 nucleotide sequence: TGTGCCAGCAGCCCAGAACCGGGACTAGTAGCGGAGTACTTC.

The CDR3 coding sequence is TGTGCCACCAACCCAATCCACTGGGGGGGGAAGAACACCGGGGAGCTGTTTTTT. Protein product: CATNPIHWGGKNTGELFF. The gene calls are TRBV15 and TRBJ2-2; 7 bases align to TRBD2. The CDR3 loop spans 18 amino acids. Germline V gene data show CDR1 as LNHNV and CDR2 as YYDKDF (reference sequence). Losses at the gene ends were 7 bases for V and 1 base for J; bases not matched to a gene: 15.

The V call is TRBV10-3, the J call TRBJ2-7; 8 bases line up with TRBD2. Unmatched junction bases numbered 6, after V lost 3 bases and J lost 5 bases. CDR1 is ENHRY and CDR2 is SYGVKD in the germline V gene. CDR3 length equals 14 residues. CDR3: CAISDTGRAHEQYF. CDR3 bases: TGTGCCATCAGTGATACCGGGAGGGCCCACGAGCAGTACTTC.

V and J are TRBV11-3 and TRBJ2-1; 15 positions match TRBD2. The V segment lost 5 bases and the J segment 9 bases; nucleotides outside the gene matches: 5. CDR1 SGHNT and CDR2 YENEEA come from the germline V gene. The CDR3 is 15 amino acids. CDR3 protein: CASSAGTSGRFEQFF. The CDR3 bases are TGTGCCAGCAGCGCGGGGACTAGCGGGAGGTTTGAGCAGTTCTTC.

The gene calls are TRBV6-6 and TRBJ1-2; D ambiguous. Looked up from germline, CDR1 is MNHNY and CDR2 is SVGAGI (reference sequence). This CDR3 is 14 amino acids long. V lost 10 bases, J lost 4 bases, and 19 bases lay in between. The CDR3: CATRGVWGSYGYTF. As DNA, the CDR3 is TGTGCCACCCGGGGTGTGTGGGGAAGCTATGGCTACACCTTC.

As DNA, the CDR3 is TGTGCCAGCAGCTTAGCGTGGGACAGGGCCGCAACTAATGAAAAACTGTTTTTT. Translation gives CASSLAWDRAATNEKLFF. The V call is TRBV7-6, the J call TRBJ1-4; TRBD1 agrees at 9 bases. This CDR3 is 18 amino acids long. CDR1 SGHVS and CDR2 FNYEAQ come from the germline V gene. Losses at the gene ends were 0 bases for V and 0 bases for J; bases not matched to a gene: 5.

This clone was detected a few times. The DNA of the CDR3 is TGTGCCAGTAGTATCCGACAGGGAGCCTCGCCCCAGCATTTT. It yields the protein CASSIRQGASPQHF. J is TRBJ1-5 and V is TRBV19; 7 positions match TRBD1. Trimming took 3 bases from V and 9 from J; bases not matched to a gene: 8. Germline assignment: CDR1 LNHDA and CDR2 SQIVND (reference sequence). The CDR3 contains 14 residues.

This clone was observed a single time. The V call is TRBV3-1 (or the pseudogene TRBV3-2), the J call TRBJ2-1; weak D call: TRBD2 (6 bases). Per the germline V gene, CDR1 is LGHDT and CDR2 is YNNKEL (reference sequence). The CDR3 has 13 residues. V lost 3 bases, J lost 8 bases, and 11 bases lay in between. The CDR3 here is CASSQSRDHEQFF. The CDR3 bases are TGTGCCAGCAGCCAGTCGCGGGATCATGAGCAGTTCTTC.